This T cell receptor (beta chain) was identified during a study of cytomegalovirus exposure and HLA in healthy donors. The PCR employed 60 Vbeta primers together with 13 Jbeta primers. The assay was immunoSEQ multiplex PCR, and TCRdb's table has in-frame clones only and misses some. This repertoire includes around 100,000 clones. General observations from the study: DRB1 had the most TCR associations and HLA-C the fewest, a later analysis found, with rates varying by HLA locus.

The CDR3 has 14 amino acids. Germline lookup yields CDR1 SEHNR and CDR2 FQNEAQ (reference sequence). V lost 5 bases to trimming and J lost 5 bases, with 15 bases between them. On this clone: The target antigen is unknown.

The sequence derives from a man between 45 and 60 years old in good health and CMV-seronegative. Sequencing was performed on PBMCs. V and J are TRBV7-9 and TRBJ1-1; TRBD1 might be the D (6 bases). The CDR3 DNA reads as TGTGCCAGCAGCCCACAGGGAGGGGTGACTGAAGCTTTCTTT. Protein product: CASSPQGGVTEAFF.